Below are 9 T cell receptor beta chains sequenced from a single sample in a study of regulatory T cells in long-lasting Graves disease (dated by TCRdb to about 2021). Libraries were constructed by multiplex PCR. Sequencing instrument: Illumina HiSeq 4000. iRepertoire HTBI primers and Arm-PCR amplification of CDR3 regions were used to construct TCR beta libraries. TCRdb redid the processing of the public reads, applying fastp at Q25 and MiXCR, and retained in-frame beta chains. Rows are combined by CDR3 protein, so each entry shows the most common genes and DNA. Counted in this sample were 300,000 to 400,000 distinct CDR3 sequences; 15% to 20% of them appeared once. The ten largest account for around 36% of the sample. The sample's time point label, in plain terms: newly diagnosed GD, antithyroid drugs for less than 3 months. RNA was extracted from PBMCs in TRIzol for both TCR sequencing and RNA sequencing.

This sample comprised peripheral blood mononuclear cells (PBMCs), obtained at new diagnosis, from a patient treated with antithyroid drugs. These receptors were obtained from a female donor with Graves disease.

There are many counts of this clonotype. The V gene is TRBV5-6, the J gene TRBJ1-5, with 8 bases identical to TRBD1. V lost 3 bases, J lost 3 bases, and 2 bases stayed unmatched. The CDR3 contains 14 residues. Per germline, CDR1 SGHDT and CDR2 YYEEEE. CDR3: CASSSTGANQPQHF. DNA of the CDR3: TGTGCCAGCAGCTCGACAGGGGCCAATCAGCCCCAGCATTTT.

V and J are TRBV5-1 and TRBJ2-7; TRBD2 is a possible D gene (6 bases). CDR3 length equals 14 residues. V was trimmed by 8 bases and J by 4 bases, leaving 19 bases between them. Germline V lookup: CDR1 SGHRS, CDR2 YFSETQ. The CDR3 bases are TGCGCCAGTAGAAATCGGGACTCCACTTACGAGCAGTACTTC. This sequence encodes CASRNRDSTYEQYF.

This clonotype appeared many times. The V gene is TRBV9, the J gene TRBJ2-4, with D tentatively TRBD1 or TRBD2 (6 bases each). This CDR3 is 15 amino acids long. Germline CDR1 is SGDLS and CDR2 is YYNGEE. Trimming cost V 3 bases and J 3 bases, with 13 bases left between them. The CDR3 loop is CASSGEQGGKNIQYF. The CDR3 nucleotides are TGTGCCAGCAGCGGTGAACAGGGAGGCAAAAACATTCAGTACTTC.

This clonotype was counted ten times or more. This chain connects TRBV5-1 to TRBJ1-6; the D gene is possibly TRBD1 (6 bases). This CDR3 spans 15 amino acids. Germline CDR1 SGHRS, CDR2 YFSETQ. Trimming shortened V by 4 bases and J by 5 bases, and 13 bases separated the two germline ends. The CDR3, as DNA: TGCGCCAGCAGCCTCCAGACAGGCGATAATTCACCCCTCCACTTT. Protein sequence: CASSLQTGDNSPLHF.

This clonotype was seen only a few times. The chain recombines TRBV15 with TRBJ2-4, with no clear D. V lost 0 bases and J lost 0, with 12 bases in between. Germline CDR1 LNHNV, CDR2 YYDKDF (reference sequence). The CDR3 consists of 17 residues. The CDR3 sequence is CATSRDPRKLAKNIQYF. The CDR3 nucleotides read TGTGCCACCAGCAGAGATCCGCGCAAACTAGCCAAAAACATTCAGTACTTC.

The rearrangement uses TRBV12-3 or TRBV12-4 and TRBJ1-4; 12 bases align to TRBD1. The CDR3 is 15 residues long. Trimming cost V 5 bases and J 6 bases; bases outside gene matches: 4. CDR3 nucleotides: TGTGCCAGCAGTCCCCGGGACAGGGGGCATGAAAAACTGTTTTTT. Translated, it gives CASSPRDRGHEKLFF.

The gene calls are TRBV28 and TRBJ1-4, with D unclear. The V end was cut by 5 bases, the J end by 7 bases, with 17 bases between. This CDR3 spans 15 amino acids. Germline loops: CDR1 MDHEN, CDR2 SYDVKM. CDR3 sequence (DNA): TGTGCCAGCAGTAAACCCAGCCTTGGGCGTGAAAAACTGTTTTTT. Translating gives CASSKPSLGREKLFF.

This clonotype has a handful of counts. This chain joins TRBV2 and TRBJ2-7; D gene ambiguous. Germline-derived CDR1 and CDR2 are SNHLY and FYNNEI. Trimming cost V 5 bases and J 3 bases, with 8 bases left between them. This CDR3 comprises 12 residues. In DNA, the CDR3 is TGTGCCAGCAGTATCCAGGACTACGAGCAGTACTTC. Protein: CASSIQDYEQYF.

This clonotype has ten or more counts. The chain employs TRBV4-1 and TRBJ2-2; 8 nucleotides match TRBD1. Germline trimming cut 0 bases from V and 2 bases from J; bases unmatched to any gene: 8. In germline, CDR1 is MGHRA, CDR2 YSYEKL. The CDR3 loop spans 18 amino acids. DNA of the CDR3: TGCGCCAGCAGCCAAGATAGGGGCCAGGGGGCTAACACCGGGGAGCTGTTTTTT. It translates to CASSQDRGQGANTGELFF.